The rows below give T cell receptor beta chains drawn from one sample of a study of OX40 agonist ivuxolimab in advanced cancers. Profiling relied on immunoSEQ multiplex PCR, and the TCRdb table lists in-frame clones only, not all of them. The sample lists 90,000 to 150,000 clones, roughly nine tenths occurring once. The specimen comprised CD4+ or CD8+ T cells sorted from blood, sampled in a trial of the OX40 agonist ivuxolimab. Every receptor here comes from an adult with an advanced solid tumor such as melanoma, head and neck, liver or kidney cancer. CDR3s leave out the opening cysteine and the closing phenylalanine or tryptophan. Where a row states a size, it is once, few, many or the class of an expanded clone; other rows omit it.

J | size | V | CDR3
TRBJ1-6 | . | TRBV30 | AWSVILGWANGNSPLH
TRBJ1-2 | . | TRBV7-8 | ASSLGQQGAEYGYT
TRBJ1-4 | . | TRBV29-1 | SVAAAPNEKLF
TRBJ1-2 | . | TRBV5-1 | ASSLGGTGERGYT
TRBJ2-2 | . | TRBV11-3 | ASSLRQFTGELF
TRBJ2-5 | . | TRBV27 | ASSPYGTGEETQY
TRBJ2-3 | . | TRBV27 | ASSLGPQIGTQY
. | . | TRBV6-1 | ASSELGHRAGMPAYEQY
TRBJ2-7 | . | TRBV7-2 | ASSLQGRSSYEQY
TRBJ2-2 | . | TRBV7-2 | ASSLVQGLSGELF
TRBJ1-2 | . | TRBV19 | ASSRTRVDGYT
TRBJ1-3 | . | TRBV7-2 | ASSRHGEASFGNTIY
TRBJ1-1 | . | TRBV6-1 | ASSTGEDTEAF
TRBJ2-1 | . | TRBV15 | ATSRDQQRGYNEQF
TRBJ1-1 | . | TRBV28 | ASRTQGGDTEAF
TRBJ2-3 | few | TRBV18 | ASSPSTSMTDTQY
TRBJ1-2 | . | TRBV28 | ASARGVGSYGYT
TRBJ2-7 | . | TRBV19 | ASEDRVTYEQY
TRBJ1-6 | . | TRBV2 | ASRDPTGSIDSPLH
TRBJ1-4 | once | TRBV21-1 | ASSPGGWGICEKLF
TRBJ2-7 | . | TRBV18 | ASSPDRERSYEQY
TRBJ1-2 | . | TRBV9 | ASSVGQYYGYT
TRBJ1-5 | once | TRBV6-5 | ASSTTAYSNQPQH
TRBJ2-5 | . | TRBV6-5 | ASSYNRKQETQY
TRBJ1-4 | . | TRBV19 | ASSIQGPNEKLF
TRBJ1-1 | . | TRBV6-4 | ASRDTDRGTEAF
TRBJ2-5 | few | TRBV28 | ASSLPGGETQY
TRBJ1-6 | medium-sized | TRBV6-1 | ASSGRDRGSYNSPLH
TRBJ2-3 | . | TRBV7-2 | ASSYTGQGTDTQY
TRBJ2-5 | . | TRBV15 | ATSPRPRETQY
TRBJ2-7 | . | TRBV19 | AGNDTRLDEQY
TRBJ2-5 | . | TRBV6-1 | ASSQWGSHQETQY
TRBJ1-5 | . | TRBV28 | ASSSPTGGNQPQH
TRBJ2-1 | . | TRBV28 | ASSLTPDRGSYNEQF
TRBJ1-3 | . | TRBV28 | ASRPTGGANYGNTIY
TRBJ2-3 | . | TRBV5-1 | ASSLSGGSTDTQY
TRBJ2-5 | . | TRBV7-7 | AIRDGSGTQY
TRBJ2-3 | . | TRBV28 | ASSWVLRGGPNTQY
TRBJ1-4 | . | TRBV2 | ASSADSPATNEKLF
TRBJ2-7 | . | TRBV6-4 | ASRGPDRGRIYEQY